This TCR beta chain stems from a study of CD8 T cells in ankylosing spondylitis. V gave up 7 bases and J gave up 5 bases; unmatched junction bases: 7. The germline V gene has CDR1 KGHDR and CDR2 SFDVKD. This CDR3 spans 14 amino acids. One entry per CDR3 protein results from TCRdb running MiXCR on the 5' RACE reads. The table lists just over 300,000 distinct CDR3 sequences, around 20% of them singletons, with roughly 4% in the top ten. Material for sequencing was blood, either unsorted or a sorted T cell fraction (not recorded which). The clonotype comes from a female donor with ankylosing spondylitis or in good health (not recorded which). This sequence joins TRBV24-1 and TRBJ2-1; 7 nucleotides line up with TRBD1. The CDR3: CATRRDRINNEQFF. In DNA, the CDR3 is TGTGCCACCAGACGGGACAGAATTAACAATGAGCAGTTCTTC.